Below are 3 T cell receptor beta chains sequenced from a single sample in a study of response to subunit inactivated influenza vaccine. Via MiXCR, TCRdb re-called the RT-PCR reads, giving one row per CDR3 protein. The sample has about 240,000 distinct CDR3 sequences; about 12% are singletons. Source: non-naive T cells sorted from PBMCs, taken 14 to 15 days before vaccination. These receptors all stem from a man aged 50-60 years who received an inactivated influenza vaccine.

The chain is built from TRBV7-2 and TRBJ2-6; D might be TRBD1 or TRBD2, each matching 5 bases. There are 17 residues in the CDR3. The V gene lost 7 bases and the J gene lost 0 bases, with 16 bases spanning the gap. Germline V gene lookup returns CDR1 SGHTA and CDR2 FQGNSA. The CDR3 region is CASTPFGARSGANVLTF. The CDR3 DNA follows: TGTGCCAGCACCCCCTTCGGGGCCCGCTCTGGGGCCAACGTCCTGACTTTC.

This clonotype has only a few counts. The CDR3 sequence: CASSLGAIDQPQHF. CDR3 DNA: TGTGCCAGCAGTCTGGGAGCAATTGATCAGCCCCAGCATTTT. The chain couples TRBV2 to TRBJ1-5; D gene uncertain. The CDR3 runs 14 residues. The V and J ends lost 5 bases and 5 bases respectively, with 13 bases between them. CDR1 is SNHLY, CDR2 FYNNEI, per germline. The complete variable domain, with remaining parts taken from reference TRBV2 and TRBJ1-5, reads EPEVTQTPSHQVTQMGQEVILRCVPISNHLYFYWYRQILGQKVEFLVSFYNNEISEKSEIFDDQFSVERPDGSNFTLKIRSTKLEDSAMYFCASSLGAIDQPQHFGDGTRLSIL.

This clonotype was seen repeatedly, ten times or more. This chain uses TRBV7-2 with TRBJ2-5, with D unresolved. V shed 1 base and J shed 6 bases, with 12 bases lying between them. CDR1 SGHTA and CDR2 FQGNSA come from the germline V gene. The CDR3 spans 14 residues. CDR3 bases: TGTGCCAGCAGCTTAGAGGCTAGTTCGCAGACCCAGTACTTC. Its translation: CASSLEASSQTQYF.